The 27 T cell receptor beta chains presented below share a single source sample, sequenced in a study of cytomegalovirus exposure and HLA in healthy donors. Primers for the PCR totalled 60 Vbeta and 13 Jbeta. This table comes from immunoSEQ multiplex PCR, and its TCRdb copy is limited to in-frame clones, with some not included. The repertoire holds 130,000 or so clones, with about four fifths as singletons. Sequenced sample: PBMCs. These receptors all stem from a woman aged 45-65 years in good health and CMV-seropositive.

This chain joins TRBV5-1 and TRBJ2-2; 7 bases are a match to TRBD1. Germline CDR1 SGHRS, CDR2 YFSETQ. This CDR3 contains 15 residues. V lost 3 bases and J lost 3; bases outside the gene matches: 5. CDR3 DNA: TGCGCCAGCAGCTCCTCGACAGGGTACACCGGGGAGCTGTTTTTT. This encodes CASSSSTGYTGELFF.

This clone has only a few counts. V usage is TRBV18 and J usage is TRBJ2-7, with 7 bases lining up with TRBD2. V shed 3 bases, J shed 1 base, and the junction held 3 bases outside the gene matches. Germline V gene data show CDR1 as KGHSH and CDR2 as LQKENI. The CDR3 consists of 14 residues. This CDR3 is CASSPSGLSYEQYF. CDR3 nucleotides: TGTGCCAGCTCACCTTCGGGACTATCCTACGAGCAGTACTTC.

This chain connects TRBV6-5 to TRBJ2-3; 9 nucleotides agree with TRBD2. Trimming took 2 bases from V and 4 from J; bases not matched to a gene: 4. This CDR3 spans 15 amino acids. From germline, CDR1 is MNHEY and CDR2 SVGAGI. As DNA, the CDR3 is TGTGCCAGCAGTTACCTCCTAGCGGGGCCAGATACGCAGTATTTT. Translating it yields CASSYLLAGPDTQYF.

This clone was seen many times. The rearrangement joins TRBV7-3 to TRBJ1-1, with TRBD1 as a possible D gene (5 bases). The V end was cut by 6 bases, the J end by 5 bases, with 13 bases between. The CDR3 sequence is 13 residues long. Germline V gene sequence: CDR1 SGHTA, CDR2 FQGTGA. CDR3 sequence (DNA): TGTGCCAGCAGTAGACAGTCGCGGACTGAAGCTTTCTTT. Translated: CASSRQSRTEAFF.

CDR3 in amino acids: CASSLLGGPRNTEAFF. The CDR3 coding sequence is TGTGCCAGCAGTTTATTAGGAGGTCCGAGGAACACTGAAGCTTTCTTT. The rearrangement links TRBV27 to TRBJ1-1; D unresolved. The CDR3 is 16 amino acids. Germline CDR1 reads MNHEY; CDR2 reads SMNVEV (reference sequence). Trimming took off 1 base at V and 1 base at J, with 13 bases between the two ends.

The CDR3 DNA follows: TGCGCCAGCAGCCGAGATACAGGGTTAAACTATGGCTACACCTTC. It translates to CASSRDTGLNYGYTF. The chain joins TRBV5-1 to TRBJ1-2; D perhaps matches TRBD1 (6 bases). The CDR3 is made up of 15 amino acids. V was cut by 4 bases and J by 2 bases, with 15 bases left in between. Looked up from germline, CDR1 is SGHRS and CDR2 is YFSETQ.

This clone was detected once. The CDR3: CASSQVMGGEYF. In DNA form, the CDR3 reads TGCGCCAGCAGCCAAGTAATGGGAGGGGAGTATTTT. This rearrangement joins TRBV4-1 to TRBJ2-3; TRBD2 matches 7 bases. There are 12 residues in the CDR3. Germline-derived CDR1 and CDR2 are MGHRA and YSYEKL. V shed 1 base, J shed 13 bases, and the junction held 5 bases outside the gene matches.

The rearrangement uses TRBV7-8 and TRBJ1-2; D call uncertain. Germline CDR1 reads SGHVS; CDR2 reads FQNEAQ. The CDR3 has 14 residues. Trimming pared 1 base from V and 7 bases from J, leaving 13 bases between. CDR3 region: CASSLGVSAGGYTF. CDR3 nucleotide sequence: TGTGCCAGCAGCTTAGGTGTCAGTGCGGGTGGCTACACCTTC. Full variable domain (remainder filled in from reference TRBV7-8 and TRBJ1-2): GAGVSQSPRYKVAKRGQDVALRCDPISGHVSLFWYQQALGQGPEFLTYFQNEAQLDKSGLPSDRFFAERPEGSVSTLKIQRTQQEDSAVYLCASSLGVSAGGYTFGSGTRLTVV.

The chain is built from TRBV9 and TRBJ2-1, with TRBD2 identical over 8 bases. From germline, CDR1 is SGDLS and CDR2 YYNGEE. The CDR3 spans 15 residues. Unmatched junction bases numbered 7, after V lost 4 bases and J lost 4 bases. The CDR3 loop reads CASSPLLAAYNEQFF. The DNA for the CDR3 is TGTGCCAGCAGCCCCTTACTAGCGGCTTACAATGAGCAGTTCTTC.

Concerning this clone itself: The junction and the germline gene differ at one end; a read error may be behind it. The chain links TRBV5-1 to TRBJ2-5; 10 nucleotides align to TRBD2. Looked up from germline, CDR1 is SGHRS and CDR2 is YFSETQ. The CDR3 covers 17 residues. The CDR3 DNA reads as TGCGCCAGCAGCTGGGGTAGCGGGAGGCCCGACAGAGAGGCCCAGTACTTC. Encoded protein: CASSWGSGRPDREAQYF. Full variable domain (rest looked up from reference TRBV5-1 and TRBJ2-5): KAGVTQTPRYLIKTRGQQVTLSCSPISGHRSVSWYQQTPGQGLQFLFEYFSETQRNKGNFPGRFSGRQFSNSRSEMNVSTLELGDSALYLCASSWGSGRPDREAQYFGPGTRLLVL.

This clone was detected only a few times. This chain links TRBV4-1 with TRBJ1-2; TRBD1 matches 8 bases. Germline-derived CDR1 and CDR2 are MGHRA and YSYEKL. The V segment lost 3 bases and the J segment 5 bases; nucleotides outside the gene matches: 8. The CDR3 is made up of 15 amino acids. CDR3 DNA sequence: TGCGCCAGCAGCCAGGCCGGACAGGGACAGTATGGCTACACCTTC. Translating gives CASSQAGQGQYGYTF.

The count of this clone is one. This chain joins TRBV18 and TRBJ1-4; 12 nucleotides align to TRBD1. CDR1 is KGHSH and CDR2 is LQKENI in the germline V gene. Trimming took 6 bases from V and 7 from J; bases not matched to a gene: 3. The CDR3 has 14 amino acids. CDR3 in DNA: TGTGCCAGCTCTCCGGGACAGGGGGCTGAAAAACTGTTTTTT. Amino acid sequence: CASSPGQGAEKLFF.

Only one count was recorded for this clone. The genes are TRBV7-8 and TRBJ1-2, with a weak D call TRBD1 (6 bases). This CDR3 region has 14 residues. Germline CDR1 is SGHVS and CDR2 is FQNEAQ. V gave up 1 base and J gave up 6 bases, with 12 bases separating them. The CDR3 sequence: CASSLGQGYDGYTF. DNA for the CDR3: TGTGCCAGCAGCTTAGGTCAGGGGTACGATGGCTACACCTTC.

The CDR3 spells CAITGQGNSPLHF. In nucleotides, the CDR3 is TGTGCCATCACTGGGCAGGGTAATTCACCCCTCCACTTT. This chain joins TRBV10-3 and TRBJ1-6, with D maybe TRBD1 (5 bases). Trimming removed 7 bases from V and 6 bases from J, with 10 bases in between. The CDR3 length is 13 residues. CDR1 is ENHRY, CDR2 SYGVKD, per germline.

The chain links TRBV5-1 to TRBJ1-1; 7 bases fit TRBD1. This CDR3 has 13 amino acids. Germline CDR1 and CDR2: SGHRS and YFSETQ. The V gene end was trimmed by 1 base and the J gene end by 8 bases; junction bases not matched to a gene: 5. The CDR3 here is CASSLTGAREAFF. In DNA, the CDR3 is TGCGCCAGCAGCTTGACAGGGGCCCGGGAAGCTTTCTTT. Full variable domain (missing parts from reference TRBV5-1 and TRBJ1-1): KAGVTQTPRYLIKTRGQQVTLSCSPISGHRSVSWYQQTPGQGLQFLFEYFSETQRNKGNFPGRFSGRQFSNSRSEMNVSTLELGDSALYLCASSLTGAREAFFGQGTRLTVV.

The V call is TRBV19, the J call TRBJ1-1; a weak D match, TRBD1 (6 bases). Germline V gene sequence: CDR1 LNHDA, CDR2 SQIVND (reference sequence). The CDR3 is 14 amino acids. The V and J ends lost 3 bases and 4 bases respectively, with 12 bases between them. CDR3 bases: TGTGCCAGTAGTATTGGAGGGGGGGTCACTGAAGCTTTCTTT. Translation: CASSIGGGVTEAFF.

The chain recombines TRBV2 with TRBJ2-3; D is undetermined. The CDR3 contains 15 residues. CDR1 is SNHLY, CDR2 FYNNEI, per germline. V was trimmed by 2 bases and J by 0 bases, leaving 9 bases between them. This CDR3 reads CASSEIQASTDTQYF. The CDR3 coding sequence is TGTGCCAGCAGTGAAATTCAGGCTAGCACAGATACGCAGTATTTT.

The rearrangement links TRBV4-2 to TRBJ2-3; a possible D gene is TRBD2 (5 bases). Germline V gives CDR1 LGHNA, CDR2 YNFKEQ. This CDR3 contains 15 residues. Trimming pared 4 bases from V and 9 bases from J, leaving 20 bases between. CDR3 residues: CASSPRLLEVSTQYF. Written as DNA, the CDR3 is TGTGCCAGCAGCCCCCGCCTCCTGGAGGTCTCGACGCAGTATTTT.

The V call is TRBV30, the J call TRBJ1-1, with D possibly being TRBD1 (5 bases). Germline-derived CDR1 and CDR2 are GTSNPN and SVGIG (reference sequence). The V gene lost 5 bases and the J gene lost 1 base, with 11 bases spanning the gap. This CDR3 is 13 amino acids long. The CDR3 loop reads CAWLGQTNTEAFF. In DNA form, the CDR3 reads TGTGCCTGGTTAGGACAAACGAACACTGAAGCTTTCTTT.

The gene calls are TRBV10-3 and TRBJ2-5; 7 positions agree with TRBD1. The J call may not be correct, given that the DNA end is closer to TRBJ2-7. The CDR3 runs 13 residues. CDR1 is ENHRY, CDR2 SYGVKD, per germline. This CDR3 is CAIGGQFTYEQYF. The CDR3 nucleotides read TGTGCCATCGGGGGACAGTTTACCTACGAGCAGTACTTC.

The rearrangement joins TRBV7-8 to TRBJ2-7; tentative D call: TRBD2 (5 bases). V was pared by 1 base and J by 5 bases, with 9 bases between. Germline V gives CDR1 SGHVS, CDR2 FQNEAQ. The CDR3 is 13 residues long. CDR3 sequence: CASSLGRQNEQYF. The CDR3 DNA reads as TGTGCCAGCAGCTTAGGGAGGCAGAACGAGCAGTACTTC.

As regards this clone: Since the CDR3 does not end with the conserved phenylalanine or tryptophan, this likely comes from a read error. The J gene is TRBJ2-7, the V gene TRBV29-1; 7 bases agree with TRBD1. This CDR3 is 12 amino acids long. V dropped 3 bases and J dropped 3; count of bases not matched to a gene: 2. In germline, CDR1 is SQVTM, CDR2 ANQGSEA. Here the CDR3 reads CSVEDRSYEQYL. CDR3 nucleotide sequence: TGCAGCGTTGAGGACAGGAGCTACGAGCAGTACCTC.

This clone appeared a single time. V gene TRBV7-9 combines with J gene TRBJ2-7, with D tentatively TRBD2 (5 bases). This CDR3 region has 13 residues. The germline CDR1 and CDR2 sequences are SEHNR and FQNEAQ (reference sequence). Trimming left V 2 bases short and J 6 bases short, with 11 bases between. CDR3 sequence reads: CASSLTGLAEQYF. CDR3 nucleotide sequence: TGTGCCAGCAGCTTAACGGGGTTAGCCGAGCAGTACTTC.

This sequence joins TRBV10-2 and TRBJ2-1; 13 bases fit TRBD2. Trimming took 9 bases from V and 8 from J; bases not matched to a gene: 13. Germline CDR1 and CDR2: WSHSY and SAAADI. This CDR3 comprises 16 residues. CDR3 region: CASTSIGTSGIHEQFF. The CDR3 DNA sequence: TGCGCCAGTACCAGCATCGGGACTAGCGGGATTCATGAGCAGTTCTTC.

The chain joins TRBV11-2 to TRBJ2-3; 13 positions match TRBD2. Trimming cost V 5 bases and J 5 bases; bases outside gene matches: 10. The CDR3 has 17 residues. Germline CDR1 is SGHAT and CDR2 is FQNNGV. The CDR3 nucleotides read TGTGCCAGCAGCCTCCGGACTAGCGGGAGAGGGATAGATACGCAGTATTTT. This sequence encodes CASSLRTSGRGIDTQYF.

V gene TRBV4-3 combines with J gene TRBJ2-1; TRBD2 matches 8 bases. J lost 5 bases, V lost 0 bases, and 3 bases had no gene match. The CDR3 contains 15 residues. From germline, CDR1 is LGHNA and CDR2 YSLEER. This CDR3 reads CASSQEPGGNNEQFF. The CDR3 DNA reads as TGCGCCAGCAGCCAAGAGCCGGGGGGGAACAATGAGCAGTTCTTC.

This chain links TRBV6-5 with TRBJ1-1; weak D call: TRBD1 (5 bases). The CDR3 sequence is 15 residues long. The germline CDR1 and CDR2 sequences are MNHEY and SVGAGI. V gave up 2 bases and J gave up 5 bases, with 15 bases separating them. This CDR3 reads CASSYGAASRTEAFF. The CDR3 region has the DNA TGTGCCAGCAGTTACGGGGCCGCGTCGAGGACTGAAGCTTTCTTT.